Listed below are T cell receptor beta chains from one sample, sequenced in a study of blood T cell repertoires in COVID-19. Only in-frame clones appear in the TCRdb table, and some are missing; sequencing was by immunoSEQ multiplex PCR. The data show roughly 280,000 clones, about 86% seen once. Sequencing was carried out using peripheral blood. Source of these receptors: a man under 40 with active or convalescent COVID-19. CDR3s include the opening cysteine and the closing phenylalanine or tryptophan. The D gene is left open where the match is weak.

D | length | J | V | DNA | CDR3
- | 14 | TRBJ2-7 | TRBV3-1/TRBV3-2 | TGTGCCAGCAGCGCCCTTGGACAGAACTACGAGCAGTACTTC | CASSALGQNYEQYF
TRBD1 | 17 | TRBJ1-4 | TRBV5-4 | TGTGCCAGCAGGTTTAACAGGGGTCAGGGGCCTAATGAAAAACTGTTTTTT | CASRFNRGQGPNEKLFF
- | 12 | TRBJ2-1 | TRBV5-6 | TGTGCCAGCAGCTTCGGGGGGCAAGAGCAGTTCTTC | CASSFGGQEQFF
TRBD1 | 15 | TRBJ2-1 | TRBV5-4 | TGTGCCAGCGGACAGGGAGCAGGGTCCTACAATGAGCAGTTCTTC | CASGQGAGSYNEQFF
- | 13 | TRBJ2-7 | TRBV7-9 | TGTGCCAGCAGCTTAGAATTAGCGATCGAGCAGTACTTC | CASSLELAIEQYF
TRBD1 | 14 | TRBJ2-7 | TRBV19 | TGTGCCAGTAGCCCCGGACAGGGCCCCTACGAGCAGTACTTC | CASSPGQGPYEQYF
- | 18 | TRBJ2-2 | TRBV21-1 | TGTGCCAGCAGCAAAGGAGGGGTGACTAGCGGATACACCGGGGAGCTGTTTTTT | CASSKGGVTSGYTGELFF
- | 16 | TRBJ1-6 | TRBV11-2 | TGTGCCAGCAGCTCCTTGACGGGGTCCTATAATTCACCCCTCCACTTT | CASSSLTGSYNSPLHF
TRBD2 | 13 | TRBJ2-7 | TRBV11-2 | TGTGCCAGCAGCTTTGGGGGGGCCTACGAGCAGTACTTC | CASSFGGAYEQYF
TRBD1 | 15 | TRBJ1-3 | TRBV7-8 | TGTGCCAGCAGCTTCACAGGGGGCTCTGGAAACACCATATATTTT | CASSFTGGSGNTIYF
- | 14 | TRBJ2-5 | TRBV30 | TGTGCCTGGACCCCCCTCGACAGGAAAGAGACCCAGTACTTC | CAWTPLDRKETQYF